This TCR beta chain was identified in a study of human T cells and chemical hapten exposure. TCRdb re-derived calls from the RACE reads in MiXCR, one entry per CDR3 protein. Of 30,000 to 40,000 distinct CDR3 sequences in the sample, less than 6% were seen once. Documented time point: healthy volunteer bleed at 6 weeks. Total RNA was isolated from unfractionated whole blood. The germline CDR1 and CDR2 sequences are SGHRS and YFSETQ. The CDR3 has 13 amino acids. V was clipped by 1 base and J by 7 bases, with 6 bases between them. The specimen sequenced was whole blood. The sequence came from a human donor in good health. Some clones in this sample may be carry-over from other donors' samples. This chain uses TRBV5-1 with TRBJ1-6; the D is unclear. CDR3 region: CASSLSENSPLHF. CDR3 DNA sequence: TGCGCCAGCAGCTTGTCGGAAAATTCACCCCTCCACTTT.